This is a list of T cell receptor beta chains from one sample in a study of blood T cell repertoires in COVID-19. Repertoires were generated with immunoSEQ multiplex PCR, while TCRdb's copy carries only in-frame clones and drops some. The data show some 270,000 clones, roughly 83% seen once. Material for sequencing was peripheral blood. The receptor source for this set is a woman aged 80 or over with COVID-19, enrolled during active disease. CDR3s include the opening cysteine and the closing phenylalanine or tryptophan.

j_gene: TRBJ2-2; v_gene: TRBV2; CDR3aa: CASSAHRGRNTGELFF
j_gene: TRBJ1-2; v_gene: TRBV6-5; CDR3aa: CASSYVLGRVYGYTF
j_gene: TRBJ2-7; v_gene: TRBV7-2; CDR3aa: CASSQMRAGGAYEQYF
j_gene: TRBJ1-2; v_gene: TRBV7-2; CDR3aa: CASSLGGGGGYTF
j_gene: TRBJ1-2; v_gene: TRBV27; CDR3aa: CASKLRDSLSYGYTF
j_gene: TRBJ1-5; v_gene: TRBV10-3; CDR3aa: CAISELRQGAMGNQPQHF
j_gene: TRBJ2-5; v_gene: TRBV18; CDR3aa: CASSPTTYGETQYF
j_gene: TRBJ2-2; v_gene: TRBV6-5; CDR3aa: CASSYPGIGELFF
j_gene: TRBJ2-1; v_gene: TRBV25-1; CDR3aa: CASSERWQGLHEQFF
j_gene: TRBJ2-2; v_gene: TRBV10-3; CDR3aa: CAISESGATGGTTGELFF
j_gene: TRBJ1-5; v_gene: TRBV5-1; CDR3aa: CASSLEGTENQPQHF
j_gene: TRBJ2-7; v_gene: TRBV7-2; CDR3aa: CASSLWGPAREQYF
j_gene: TRBJ2-2; v_gene: TRBV29-1; CDR3aa: CSASERGMAGELFF
j_gene: TRBJ1-6; v_gene: TRBV9; CDR3aa: CASRAGQEGIGDSPLHF